Each of the 9 T cell receptor beta chains below was sequenced from the same sample in a study of cytomegalovirus exposure and HLA in healthy donors. In the PCR, 60 Vbeta and 13 Jbeta primers were used. Libraries were prepared by immunoSEQ multiplex PCR; TCRdb keeps only in-frame clonotypes and omits some of them. The data include some 120,000 clones; the top ten clones carry under 1.3%. Sequencing was carried out using PBMCs. These receptors were obtained from a man younger than 35 in good health and CMV-seronegative.

Written as DNA, the CDR3 is TGTGCCAGCAGCCGACGATTTGGTAGCGAAAACTCCTACGAGCAGTACTTC. This sequence encodes CASSRRFGSENSYEQYF. V is TRBV14 and J is TRBJ2-7; D perhaps matches TRBD2 (5 bases). The CDR3 is 17 residues long. Trimming left V 4 bases short and J 0 bases short, with 19 bases between. Per the germline V gene, CDR1 is SGHDN and CDR2 is FVKESK. The whole variable domain, filled in from reference TRBV14 and TRBJ2-7, reads EAGVTQFPSHSVIEKGQTVTLRCDPISGHDNLYWYRRVMGKEIKFLLHFVKESKQDESGMPNNRFLAERTGGTYSTLKVQPAELEDSGVYFCASSRRFGSENSYEQYFGPGTRLTVT.

This chain joins TRBV27 and TRBJ2-1; 9 bases map to TRBD1. The J segment lost 5 bases and the V segment lost 8 bases, leaving 10 bases of the junction unmatched. In germline, CDR1 is MNHEY, CDR2 SMNVEV (reference sequence). This CDR3 has 15 amino acids. CDR3 protein: CASSLHRGQDNEQFF. CDR3 nucleotides: TGTGCCAGCTCCCTTCACAGGGGGCAAGACAATGAGCAGTTCTTC.

The J gene is TRBJ2-1, the V gene TRBV7-9, with TRBD2 identical over 8 bases. Germline CDR1 and CDR2: SEHNR and FQNEAQ (reference sequence). This CDR3 contains 15 residues. V gave up 3 bases and J gave up 5 bases; unmatched junction bases: 6. The CDR3 here is CASSFELAANNEQFF. The CDR3 nucleotides read TGTGCCAGCAGCTTCGAACTAGCGGCCAACAATGAGCAGTTCTTC.

The chain couples TRBV7-8 to TRBJ2-5; tentative D call: TRBD1 (6 bases). The germline gives CDR1 SGHVS, CDR2 FQNEAQ. V was shortened by 1 base and J by 5 bases, with 17 bases between the two germline ends. The CDR3 is made up of 16 amino acids. CDR3 loop: CASSLGRLQGSETQYF. The CDR3 DNA reads as TGTGCCAGCAGCTTAGGTAGGCTGCAGGGGAGCGAGACCCAGTACTTC.

This chain connects TRBV10-1 to TRBJ1-2; TRBD1 might be the D (6 bases). Trimming removed 6 bases at V and 4 bases at J, with 12 bases between. CDR3 length equals 13 residues. Germline CDR1 is WNHNN and CDR2 is SYGVQD (reference sequence). The CDR3 DNA reads as TGCGCCAGCAGCCCGACAGGACTCTATGGCTACACCTTC. Translating gives CASSPTGLYGYTF.

The genes are TRBV5-1 and TRBJ1-2; 7 nucleotides agree with TRBD1. CDR1 is SGHRS, CDR2 YFSETQ, per germline. The V gene end was trimmed by 2 bases and the J gene end by 6 bases; junction bases not matched to a gene: 7. This CDR3 has 14 residues. CDR3 DNA sequence: TGCGCCAGCAGCTTACCGGGACAGCTTCATGGCTACACCTTC. It yields the protein CASSLPGQLHGYTF.

The chain carries TRBV27 and TRBJ1-3, with 7 bases fitting TRBD1. V lost 0 bases and J lost 2; bases outside the gene matches: 4. Looked up from germline, CDR1 is MNHEY and CDR2 is SMNVEV (reference sequence). The CDR3 spans 16 residues. The chain's CDR3 is CASSLSRGGPGNTIYF. CDR3 nucleotides: TGTGCCAGCAGTTTATCGCGAGGGGGCCCTGGAAACACCATATATTTT.

The chain is built from TRBV2 and TRBJ1-6, with a possible D match to TRBD1 (5 bases). CDR3 length equals 16 residues. Germline V gives CDR1 SNHLY, CDR2 FYNNEI. The ends were cut back, 0 bases at V and 9 bases at J, with 15 bases in the middle. The CDR3 spells CASSEALGGSSSPLHF. Written as DNA, the CDR3 is TGTGCCAGCAGTGAAGCGCTGGGGGGAAGCTCTTCACCCCTCCACTTT.

The chain combines TRBV5-4 with TRBJ1-6; 9 bases line up with TRBD1. Germline-derived CDR1 and CDR2 are SGHNT and YYREEE (reference sequence). The CDR3 runs to 16 residues. V lost 3 bases to trimming and J lost 2 bases; unmatched junction nucleotides: 3. This CDR3 reads CASSWDRATYNSPLHF. In DNA, the CDR3 is TGTGCCAGCAGCTGGGACAGGGCCACCTATAATTCACCCCTCCACTTT.